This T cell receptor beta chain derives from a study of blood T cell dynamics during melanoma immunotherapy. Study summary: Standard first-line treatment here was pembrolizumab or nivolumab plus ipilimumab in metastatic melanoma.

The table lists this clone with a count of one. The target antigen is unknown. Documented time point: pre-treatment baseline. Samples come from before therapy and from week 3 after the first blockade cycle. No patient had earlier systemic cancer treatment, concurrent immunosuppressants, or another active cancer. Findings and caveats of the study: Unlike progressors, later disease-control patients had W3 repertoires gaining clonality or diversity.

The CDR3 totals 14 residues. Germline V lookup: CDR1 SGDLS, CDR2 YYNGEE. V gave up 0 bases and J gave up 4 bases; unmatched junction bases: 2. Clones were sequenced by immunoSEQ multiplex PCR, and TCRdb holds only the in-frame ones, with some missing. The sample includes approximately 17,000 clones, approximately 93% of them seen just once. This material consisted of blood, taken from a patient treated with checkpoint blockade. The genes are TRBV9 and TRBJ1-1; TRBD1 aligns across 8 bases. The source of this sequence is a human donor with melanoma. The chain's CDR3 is CASSVAGQGTEAFF. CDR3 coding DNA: TGTGCCAGCAGCGTAGCCGGACAGGGCACTGAAGCTTTCTTT.